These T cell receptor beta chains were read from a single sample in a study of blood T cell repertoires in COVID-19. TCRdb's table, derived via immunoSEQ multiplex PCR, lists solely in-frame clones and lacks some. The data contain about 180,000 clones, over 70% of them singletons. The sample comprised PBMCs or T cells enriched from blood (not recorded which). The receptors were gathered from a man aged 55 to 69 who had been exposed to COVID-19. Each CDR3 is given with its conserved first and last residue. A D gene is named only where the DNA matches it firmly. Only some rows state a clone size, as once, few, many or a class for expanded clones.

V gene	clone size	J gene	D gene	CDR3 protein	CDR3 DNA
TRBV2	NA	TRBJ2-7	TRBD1	CASDRDRRYEQYF	TGTGCCAGTGATCGGGACAGGCGTTACGAGCAGTACTTC
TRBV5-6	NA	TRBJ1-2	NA	CARPRGVGGYTF	TGTGCCAGACCGCGGGGGGTGGGCGGCTACACCTTC
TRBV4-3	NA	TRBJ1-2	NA	CASSQGGGVSGYTF	TGCGCCAGCAGCCAGGGAGGGGGGGTTTCTGGCTACACCTTC
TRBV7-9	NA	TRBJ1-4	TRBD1	CASSTGDSLNEKLFF	TGTGCCAGCAGCACGGGGGACAGTCTCAATGAAAAACTGTTTTTT
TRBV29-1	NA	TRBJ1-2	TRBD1	CSGKQGRYGYTF	TGCAGCGGAAAACAGGGGAGGTATGGCTACACCTTC
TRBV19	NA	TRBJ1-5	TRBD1	CASTGTVQSNQPQHF	TGTGCCAGCACGGGGACAGTACAAAGCAATCAGCCCCAGCATTTT
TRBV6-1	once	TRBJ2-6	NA	CASSEGQSGANVLTF	TGTGCCAGCAGTGAGGGACAATCTGGGGCCAACGTCCTGACTTTC
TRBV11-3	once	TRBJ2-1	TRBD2	CASSLDPDKGLAGNEQFF	TGTGCCAGCAGCTTAGATCCCGACAAGGGACTAGCGGGGAATGAGCAGTTCTTC
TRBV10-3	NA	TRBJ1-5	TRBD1	CASWGGQGANSNQPQHF	TGTGCCAGCTGGGGGGGACAGGGGGCTAATAGCAATCAGCCCCAGCATTTT
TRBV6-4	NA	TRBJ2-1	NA	CASKEKFQGYNEQFF	TGTGCCAGCAAGGAGAAATTCCAGGGGTACAATGAGCAGTTCTTC
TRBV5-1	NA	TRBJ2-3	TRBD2	CASSLTSGLRDTQYF	TGCGCCAGCAGCTTGACTAGCGGGTTAAGGGATACGCAGTATTTT
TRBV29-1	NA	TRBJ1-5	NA	CSVGNGGINQPQHF	TGCAGCGTAGGGAACGGGGGTATCAATCAGCCCCAGCATTTT
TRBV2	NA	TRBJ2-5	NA	CASSEAGRLEETQYF	TGTGCCAGCAGTGAAGCGGGGCGACTGGAAGAGACCCAGTACTTC
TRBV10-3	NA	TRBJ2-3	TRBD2	CAIGTITDTQYF	TGTGCCATCGGGACTATCACAGATACGCAGTATTTT
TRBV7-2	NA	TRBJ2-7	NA	CASSSRRGNYEQYF	TGTGCCAGCAGCTCCCGGCGGGGAAATTACGAGCAGTACTTC
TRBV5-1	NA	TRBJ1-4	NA	CASSPRTVSEKLFF	TGCGCCAGCAGCCCCCGGACAGTATCCGAAAAACTGTTTTTT
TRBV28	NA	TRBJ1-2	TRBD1	CASSLYRGGGYTF	TGTGCCAGCAGTTTATACAGGGGGGGTGGCTACACCTTC
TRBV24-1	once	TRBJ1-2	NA	CATSFGTEPYGYTF	TGTGCCACCAGTTTTGGTACAGAGCCCTATGGCTACACCTTC
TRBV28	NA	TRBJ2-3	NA	CASSLIGSPTDTQYF	TGTGCCAGCAGTTTGATCGGGTCACCTACAGATACGCAGTATTTT
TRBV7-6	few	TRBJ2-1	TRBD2	CASSLTGTSEYNEQFF	TGTGCCAGCAGCCTGACCGGGACTAGCGAGTACAATGAGCAGTTCTTC
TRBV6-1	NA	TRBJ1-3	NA	CASSEMGSGFGGNTIYF	TGTGCCAGCAGTGAGATGGGAAGCGGATTCGGTGGAAACACCATATATTTT
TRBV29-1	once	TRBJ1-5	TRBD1	CSYSTGTGALQPQHF	TGCAGCTATTCGACCGGGACAGGGGCTTTGCAGCCCCAGCATTTT
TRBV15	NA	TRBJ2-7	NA	CATSRVALADEQYF	TGTGCCACCAGCAGAGTTGCGCTAGCAGATGAGCAGTACTTC
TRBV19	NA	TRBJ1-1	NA	CASSYRVSTEAFF	TGTGCCAGTAGTTACAGGGTATCCACTGAAGCTTTCTTT
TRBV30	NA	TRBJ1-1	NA	CAWSRWGGPTNTEAFF	TGTGCCTGGAGTCGGTGGGGGGGCCCAACGAACACTGAAGCTTTCTTT
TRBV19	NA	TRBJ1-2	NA	CASSMTLDSYGYTF	TGTGCCAGTAGTATGACCTTGGACAGCTATGGCTACACCTTC
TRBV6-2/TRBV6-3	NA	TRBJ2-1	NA	CASSSTGNEQFF	TGTGCCAGCAGTTCGACAGGTAATGAGCAGTTCTTC
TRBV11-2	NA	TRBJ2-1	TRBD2	CASSLIAGVGNEQFF	TGTGCCAGCAGCTTAATCGCGGGAGTTGGCAATGAGCAGTTCTTC
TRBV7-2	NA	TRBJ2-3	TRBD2	CASSFHPGGRSTSTDTQYF	TGTGCCAGCAGCTTCCACCCTGGCGGGAGGTCCACTAGCACAGATACGCAGTATTTT
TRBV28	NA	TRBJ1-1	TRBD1	CASSFLDRPNTEAFF	TGTGCCAGCAGTTTCCTGGACAGGCCGAACACTGAAGCTTTCTTT
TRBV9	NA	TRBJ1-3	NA	CASSVGARNSGNTIYF	TGTGCCAGCAGCGTAGGGGCCAGAAACTCTGGAAACACCATATATTTT
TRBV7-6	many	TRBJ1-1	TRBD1	CASSLAPGQGSGTEAFF	TGTGCCAGCAGCTTAGCCCCGGGACAGGGCAGTGGCACTGAAGCTTTCTTT
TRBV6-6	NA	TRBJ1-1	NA	CASSYPQGGAEAFF	TGTGCCAGCAGTTACCCCCAGGGTGGGGCTGAAGCTTTCTTT
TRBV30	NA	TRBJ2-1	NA	CAWSVRGRIRNEQFF	TGTGCCTGGAGTGTACGGGGAAGAATTAGGAATGAGCAGTTCTTC
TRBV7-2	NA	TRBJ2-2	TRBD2	CASSLRRSGRSHTGELFF	TGTGCCAGCAGCTTACGGCGTAGCGGGAGGTCGCACACCGGGGAGCTGTTTTTT
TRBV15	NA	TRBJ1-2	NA	CATSRDVRGYTF	TGTGCCACCAGCAGAGATGTCAGGGGCTACACCTTC
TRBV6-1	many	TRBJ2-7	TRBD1	CASSEVGAGGTRHEQYF	TGTGCCAGCAGTGAAGTAGGGGCAGGGGGAACGCGGCACGAGCAGTACTTC
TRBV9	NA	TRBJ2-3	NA	CASTTSGTNTDTQYF	TGTGCCAGCACGACGTCCGGGACAAACACAGATACGCAGTATTTT
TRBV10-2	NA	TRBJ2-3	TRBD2	CASRGGGTSGSPPDTQYF	TGCGCCAGCAGAGGGGGGGGGACTAGCGGGAGCCCCCCAGATACGCAGTATTTT
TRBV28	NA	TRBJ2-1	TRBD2	CASSSGGGRSYNEQFF	TGTGCCAGCAGTTCCGGGGGGGGCCGGTCCTACAATGAGCAGTTCTTC
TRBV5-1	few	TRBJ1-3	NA	CASSLVGTGNTIYF	TGCGCCAGCAGCTTGGTAGGGACAGGAAACACCATATATTTT
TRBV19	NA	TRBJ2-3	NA	CASSTGLGNPTDTQYF	TGTGCCAGTAGTACGGGACTCGGGAATCCCACAGATACGCAGTATTTT
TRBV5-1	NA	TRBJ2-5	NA	CASSLASRVGETQYF	TGCGCCAGCAGCTTGGCAAGCAGGGTAGGGGAGACCCAGTACTTC
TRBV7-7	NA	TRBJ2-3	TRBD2	CASSQGLAGGDTQYF	TGTGCCAGCAGCCAGGGACTAGCGGGAGGGGATACGCAGTATTTT
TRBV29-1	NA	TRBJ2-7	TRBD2	CSVEGLAGATYEQYF	TGCAGCGTTGAAGGGCTAGCGGGAGCCACCTACGAGCAGTACTTC
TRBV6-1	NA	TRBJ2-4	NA	CASSDRAGNIQYF	TGTGCCAGCAGTGACAGGGCCGGGAACATTCAGTACTTC
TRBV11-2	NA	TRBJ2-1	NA	CASSLGQVAAPYNEQFF	TGTGCCAGCAGCTTAGGGCAAGTAGCGGCCCCCTACAATGAGCAGTTCTTC
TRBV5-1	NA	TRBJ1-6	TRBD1	CASSLALTGGYNSPLHF	TGCGCCAGCAGCTTAGCTTTGACAGGGGGCTATAATTCACCCCTCCACTTT
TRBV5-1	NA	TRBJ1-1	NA	CASSLGAGNTEAFF	TGCGCCAGCAGCTTGGGGGCGGGGAACACTGAAGCTTTCTTT
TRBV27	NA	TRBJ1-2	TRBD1	CASSYATGGAFGYTF	TGTGCCAGCAGTTACGCGACAGGGGGCGCTTTTGGCTACACCTTC
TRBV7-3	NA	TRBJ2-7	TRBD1	CASSPDRLSSYEQYF	TGTGCCAGCAGCCCGGACAGGCTGAGCTCCTACGAGCAGTACTTC
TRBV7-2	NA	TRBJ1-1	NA	CASSFGTHYRDTEAFF	TGTGCCAGCAGCTTCGGTACCCACTACCGAGACACTGAAGCTTTCTTT
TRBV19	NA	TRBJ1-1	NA	CASSIPGRNTEAFF	TGTGCCAGTAGTATCCCGGGAAGGAACACTGAAGCTTTCTTT
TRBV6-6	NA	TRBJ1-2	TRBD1	CASSSDRGPYGYTF	TGTGCCAGCAGCTCCGACAGGGGACCCTATGGCTACACCTTC
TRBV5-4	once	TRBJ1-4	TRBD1	CASSLTGGEGEKLFF	TGTGCCAGCAGCCTTACAGGGGGCGAAGGTGAAAAACTGTTTTTT
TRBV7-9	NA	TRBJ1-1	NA	CASSRRGEQAPYTEAFF	TGTGCCAGCAGCCGACGTGGGGAACAGGCGCCGTACACTGAAGCTTTCTTT
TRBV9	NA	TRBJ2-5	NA	CASSGGTKETQYF	TGTGCCAGCAGCGGCGGGACGAAAGAGACCCAGTACTTC
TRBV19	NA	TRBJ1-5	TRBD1	CASSIKDRGHGQPQHF	TGTGCCAGTAGTATAAAGGACAGGGGGCATGGTCAGCCCCAGCATTTT
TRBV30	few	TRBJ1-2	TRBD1	CAWTGQGSGGYTF	TGTGCCTGGACCGGACAGGGAAGTGGTGGCTACACCTTC
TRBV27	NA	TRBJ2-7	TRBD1	CASSQIDRVGEQYF	TGTGCCAGCAGCCAAATTGACAGGGTGGGCGAGCAGTACTTC